The T cell receptor (beta chain) under discussion was sequenced for a study of beta chain features in type 1 diabetes. Study-level results: PCR, the amplification step, might favor shorter templates, equally in patients and controls. People with Type 1 diabetes carried modestly yet significantly shorter TCRB CDR3s in all four CD4+ subsets.

By frequency in the sample, this clone is medium-sized. What it binds is not known. Expressed TCRB transcripts were sequenced, since all the RNA that had been isolated was reverse transcribed. The data were produced by immunoSEQ multiplex PCR, yet TCRdb's version contains in-frame clones alone and is incomplete. The sample lists 20,000 to 30,000 clones, around 63% occurring once. CDR3 size: 14 residues. The germline CDR1 and CDR2 sequences are ENHRY and SYGVKD. The ends lost 4 bases at V and 4 bases at J; junction bases unmatched: 6. The clonotype comes from a man aged 18 to 30 with type 1 diabetes. The sequenced material came from Tregs from blood. The chain combines TRBV10-3 with TRBJ2-7; 8 bases are shared with TRBD1. The CDR3 nucleotides read TGTGCCATCAGTGTAGAGGACAGGGAGTACGAGCAGTACTTC. It is translated as CAISVEDREYEQYF.